Sequencing of this T cell receptor beta chain was carried out in a study of T cell changes during pregnancy in multiple sclerosis. Details on this clone: One end of the junction is discordant with germline, which a read error may explain.

Assay: immunoSEQ multiplex PCR; the TCRdb copy retains only in-frame clones and omits some. The sample lists some 80,000 clones, about 93% seen once, with 0.11% to 0.15% in the top ten. The CDR3 spans 16 residues. Germline V lookup: CDR1 SSHAT, CDR2 FNYEAQ (reference sequence). The TCR comes from a female donor with multiple sclerosis, enrolled in a pregnancy study. V usage is TRBV7-7 and J usage is TRBJ2-2, with TRBD2 matching over 8 bases. This material consisted of CD4+ T cells from peripheral blood mononuclear cells, taken after pregnancy. CDR3 protein: CASSLASGQHTGELFF. For the CDR3, the DNA is TGTGCTAGCAGCTTAGCTAGCGGGCAACACACCGGGGAGCTGTTTTTT.